The 2 T cell receptor beta chains listed next were all sequenced from one sample in a study of T cell responses to AZD1222 COVID-19 vaccine. Only in-frame clones appear in the TCRdb table, and some are missing; sequencing was by immunoSEQ multiplex PCR. The sample shows 150,000 to 200,000 clones, approximately 90% of them seen only once. This material consisted of peripheral blood, taken 28 days after the second AZD1222 dose. All receptors come from an adult who received the AZD1222 COVID-19 vaccine.

The genes are TRBV5-1 and TRBJ2-1; possibly TRBD2 for D (6 bases). In germline, CDR1 is SGHRS, CDR2 YFSETQ. There are 14 residues in the CDR3. V dropped 4 bases and J dropped 8 bases, with 16 bases sitting between them. The CDR3 spells CASSQVGGKHEQFF. Written as DNA, the CDR3 is TGCGCCAGCAGCCAAGTGGGGGGTAAGCATGAGCAGTTCTTC.

This clone came up once. The V gene is TRBV2, the J gene TRBJ2-7; TRBD2 matches 8 bases. Germline V gene lookup returns CDR1 SNHLY and CDR2 FYNNEI. V trimming: 6 bases; J trimming: 2 bases; junction bases outside the gene matches: 9. The CDR3 runs 15 residues. The CDR3 nucleotides read TGTGCCAGCAGCGCTCAGGGACTAGGAACCTACGAGCAGTACTTC. This translates into CASSAQGLGTYEQYF.